The clone carrying this T cell receptor beta chain was recorded a few times. Its cognate antigen is unknown. This entry is derived from a study of response to subunit inactivated influenza vaccine. CDR3 length equals 11 residues. CDR1 DFQATT and CDR2 SNEGSKA come from the germline V gene (reference sequence). V lost 5 bases to trimming and J lost 2 bases, with 7 bases between them. One entry per CDR3 protein results from TCRdb running MiXCR on the RT-PCR reads. The table shows some 500,000 distinct CDR3 sequences, with roughly 27% occurring only once. Study observations and caveats: The authors suggested that every seasonal influenza vaccination recruits few new T cells.

The chain recombines TRBV20-1 with TRBJ2-7, with TRBD1 as a possible D gene (5 bases). The material was CD4+ T cells sorted from PBMCs, obtained around 5 days after vaccination. The clonotype originates from a man in his fifties who received an inactivated influenza vaccine. DNA for the CDR3: TGCAGTGCTGGACAAACCTACGAGCAGTACTTC. Protein: CSAGQTYEQYF.